The entry below describes one TCR beta chain. Original data processing: Reference gene primer amplification yielded estimated nucleated cell counts. Data came from immunoSEQ multiplex PCR; TCRdb stores just in-frame clones and leaves some out. The D gene and trimming were derived from the DNA, and the V and J assignments and clone size from that table. The top ten clones hold approximately 1.7% of a sample with roughly 120,000 clones, just over 90% of them seen once. The data derive from a study of blood T cell repertoires in COVID-19. Across the whole study: Italy, Spain and the United States were the sources of the convalescent and acute COVID-19 samples. Nucleic acid was either cDNA or gDNA, and it came from T cells, B-cell-depleted T cells, or PBMCs.

The CDR3 loop spans 16 amino acids. Trimming took 4 bases from V and 0 from J; bases not matched to a gene: 8. Germline loops: CDR1 SGHNT, CDR2 YYREEE (reference sequence). Sequencing was carried out using peripheral blood. The rearrangement uses TRBV5-4 and TRBJ1-1; 8 bases align to TRBD1. The sequence was obtained from a human donor with active COVID-19. The donor label of this sample is uncertain. For the CDR3, the DNA is TGTGCCAGCAGCGCCGGGACAGGAATAATGAACACTGAAGCTTTCTTT. It specifies CASSAGTGIMNTEAFF.